One sample yielded the 7 T cell receptor beta chains listed below, sequenced in a study of early T cells in non-severe SARS-CoV-2 infection. TCRdb ran MiXCR on the 5' RACE reads and lists one entry per CDR3 protein. The sample holds about 76,000 distinct CDR3 sequences, roughly a sixth seen once. The sample consisted of whole blood. These TCRs come from an adult who was a healthcare worker with PCR-confirmed SARS-CoV-2 infection or an uninfected control (not recorded which).

This clonotype was detected a few times. The chain has TRBV18 and TRBJ2-5, with 7 positions matching TRBD1. In germline, CDR1 is KGHSH, CDR2 LQKENI. The CDR3 has 16 residues. V lost 0 bases and J lost 6; bases outside the gene matches: 10. The CDR3 DNA reads as TGTGCCAGCTCACCACCGGTGGAACAGGGGCGCAAGACCCAGTACTTC. The encoded protein is CASSPPVEQGRKTQYF.

The sample holds a few counts of this clonotype. The V and J genes are TRBV27 and TRBJ2-7; 8 positions match TRBD1. Germline CDR1 MNHEY, CDR2 SMNVEV (reference sequence). After removal of 3 bases from V and 4 bases from J, the junction contained 8 bases not matched to a gene. CDR3 length: 15 amino acids. Here the CDR3 DNA reads TGTGCCAGCAGTTTTAACAGGGGGGCGGTTTACGAGCAGTACTTC. This gives the protein CASSFNRGAVYEQYF.

This chain links TRBV7-6 with TRBJ2-5, with 7 bases identical to TRBD1. With V trimmed by 4 bases and J by 5 bases, 7 bases remained unmatched. Germline assignment: CDR1 SGHVS and CDR2 FNYEAQ. The CDR3 consists of 14 residues. The CDR3 coding sequence is TGTGCCAGCAGCTCAGACAGGGTCAACGAGACCCAGTACTTC. Amino acids: CASSSDRVNETQYF.

This clonotype was seen many times. The CDR3 is CATGDRLLTDTQYF. The CDR3 region has the DNA TGTGCCACGGGAGACAGACTACTCACAGATACGCAGTATTTT. This chain connects TRBV24-1 to TRBJ2-3; tentatively, D is TRBD1 or TRBD2 (5 bases each). The V and J ends lost 10 bases and 2 bases respectively, with 15 bases between them. Germline values: CDR1 KGHDR, CDR2 SFDVKD. The CDR3 totals 14 residues.

This clonotype was counted between two and nine times. CDR3: CASSPGTGDLAFF. The CDR3 DNA reads TGTGCCAGCAGCCCCGGGACAGGGGATTTGGCTTTCTTT. The V gene is TRBV7-3, the J gene TRBJ1-1; 10 bases are a match to TRBD1. V lost 5 bases and J lost 11; bases outside the gene matches: 8. This CDR3 is 13 amino acids long. CDR1 and CDR2 from the germline V gene are SGHTA and FQGTGA.

This clonotype showed up many times. The chain joins TRBV30 to TRBJ1-6, with D hard to call. Germline CDR1 is GTSNPN and CDR2 is SVGIG (reference sequence). The CDR3 consists of 15 residues. Trimming took off 3 bases at V and 9 bases at J, with 18 bases between the two ends. The CDR3 nucleotides read TGTGCCTGGAGACTAATTCAGAGTGTGGGTTCACCCCTCCACTTT. This translates into CAWRLIQSVGSPLHF.

V gene TRBV7-9 combines with J gene TRBJ1-3; TRBD1 agrees at 9 bases. This CDR3 is built from 17 residues. J lost 0 bases, V lost 1 base, and 4 bases had no gene match. Germline CDR1 reads SEHNR; CDR2 reads FQNEAQ (reference sequence). The CDR3 sequence: CASSLGGTGLSGNTIYF. In DNA, the CDR3 is TGTGCCAGCAGCTTAGGAGGGACAGGGCTCTCTGGAAACACCATATATTTT.